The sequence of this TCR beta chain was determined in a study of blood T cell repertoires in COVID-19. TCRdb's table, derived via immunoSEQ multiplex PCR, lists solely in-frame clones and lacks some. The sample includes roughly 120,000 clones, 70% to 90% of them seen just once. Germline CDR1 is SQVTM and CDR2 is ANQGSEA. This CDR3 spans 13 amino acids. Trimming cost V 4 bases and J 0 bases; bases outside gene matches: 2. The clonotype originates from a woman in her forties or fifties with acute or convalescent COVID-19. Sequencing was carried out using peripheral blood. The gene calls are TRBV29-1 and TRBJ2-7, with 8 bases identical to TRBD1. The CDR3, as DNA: TGCAGCGTTGGGACAGGGAGCTCCTACGAGCAGTACTTC. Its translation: CSVGTGSSYEQYF.